This T cell receptor (beta chain) is drawn from a study of blood T cells in healthy people across ages. Primed by a sample-barcoded 5' primer and a J-beta primer mix, a second PCR proceeded for roughly 7 to 12 cycles. MiXCR was run by TCRdb on the 5' RACE reads, yielding one entry per CDR3 protein. The data hold approximately 1.5 million distinct CDR3 sequences, with approximately 39% observed a single time. Germline V gene data show CDR1 as SGHVS and CDR2 as FQNEAQ. This CDR3 comprises 14 residues. Between the trimmed V and J ends, which lost 6 bases and 4 bases, there was a span of 13 bases. Study results and caveats: Older individuals had lower TCR beta diversity per million T cells (the decline was roughly linear).

About this clonotype itself: Its specificity is unknown.

This clonotype originated in a woman between 18 and 29 years old in good health. Sequencing was carried out using blood. The rearrangement uses TRBV7-8 and TRBJ2-1; perhaps TRBD1 as D (5 bases). The CDR3 sequence: CASRPARQYNEQFF. CDR3 bases: TGTGCCAGCAGACCCGCCAGACAGTACAATGAGCAGTTCTTC.